This T cell receptor (beta chain) was captured by sequencing in a study of T cell responses to AZD1222 COVID-19 vaccine. Repertoires were generated with immunoSEQ multiplex PCR, while TCRdb's copy carries only in-frame clones and drops some. The sample holds more than 90,000 clones, about four fifths seen once. CDR1 is SGHTA and CDR2 is FQGNSA in the germline V gene. V shed 2 bases and J 9 bases; nucleotides not matched to a gene: 7. This CDR3 has 16 amino acids. This TCR was recovered from an adult who received the AZD1222 COVID-19 vaccine. The rearrangement joins TRBV7-2 to TRBJ2-1, with 13 bases fitting TRBD2. Sample: peripheral blood, taken 28 days after the second AZD1222 dose. The CDR3 DNA sequence: TGTGCCAGCAGCTTATCACGGACTAGCGGGAGAAGTGAGCAGTTCTTC. Translated, it gives CASSLSRTSGRSEQFF.